The T cell receptor (beta chain) under discussion was sequenced for a study of CD8+ T cells in alopecia areata. Lesional scalp punch biopsies and peripheral blood were collected from alopecia areata patients. Sorted out of PBMCs were CD4+ T cells and CD8+ T cells. TCR sequencing used cDNA made by reverse transcription of extracted RNA. The data were produced by immunoSEQ multiplex PCR, yet TCRdb's version contains in-frame clones alone and is incomplete. The sample carries around 200,000 clones, about 63% recorded once. The V gene's germline CDR1 is MNHNS and CDR2 SASEGT. CDR3 length: 15 residues. Germline trimming cut 3 bases from V and 9 bases from J; bases unmatched to any gene: 4. Study-level results: Researchers report lesional scalp, most notably alopecia totalis/universalis, outstripped normal scalp in clonality. Patients shared TCRs less clearly than mice did, possibly for HLA-related reasons.

For this clone: Its antigen remains unidentified.

The sample was CD4+ T cells sorted from blood, taken at week 0. The genes are TRBV6-1 and TRBJ2-1, with 14 nucleotides matching TRBD2. The source of this sequence is a human donor with alopecia areata. The CDR3 loop reads CASSETSGGAIEQFF. The CDR3, as DNA: TGTGCCAGCAGTGAGACTAGCGGGGGGGCCATTGAGCAGTTCTTC.